This TCR beta chain was obtained from a study of CD8 T cells in ankylosing spondylitis. Comments on this clonotype: Its antigen is undetermined.

V lost 2 bases, J lost 10 bases, and 12 bases lay in between. Per germline, CDR1 LGHDT and CDR2 YNNKEL (reference sequence). This CDR3 spans 14 amino acids. A single record per CDR3 protein comes from TCRdb applying MiXCR to the 5' RACE reads. The sample lists approximately 150,000 distinct CDR3 sequences, under 35% occurring once. Study conclusions and caveats: There was reportedly significant enrichment of clones that were disease-linked in matched ankylosing spondylitis synovial fluid.

This chain links TRBV3-1 with TRBJ1-6, with D unclear. Specimen: synovial fluid, either unsorted or a sorted T cell fraction (not recorded which). The sequence was obtained from a male donor with ankylosing spondylitis. The CDR3 spells CASSQRGDVSPLHF. CDR3 DNA: TGTGCCAGCAGCCAAAGAGGTGACGTATCACCCCTCCACTTT.